The sequence of this TCR beta chain was determined in a study of blood T cell repertoires in COVID-19. Study as a whole: Italy, Spain and the United States were the sources of the convalescent and acute COVID-19 samples.

Only in-frame clones appear in the TCRdb table, and some are missing; sequencing was by immunoSEQ multiplex PCR. The table has 300,000 to 400,000 clones, about 90% seen once. Unmatched junction bases numbered 9, after V lost 4 bases and J lost 7 bases. There are 15 residues in the CDR3. Germline CDR1 and CDR2: MNHEY and SMNVEV (reference sequence). The sequencing input was peripheral blood. The chain combines TRBV27 with TRBJ2-1, with TRBD1 matching over 8 bases. The TCR sequence derives from a woman in her 30s with COVID-19, enrolled during active disease. CDR3 loop: CASSSRGRSENEQFF. The CDR3 DNA is TGTGCCAGCAGTTCCAGGGGGCGCTCGGAGAATGAGCAGTTCTTC.